This TCR beta chain was observed in a study of blood T cells in healthy people across ages. On the study more broadly: T cells yielded about one barcoded beta molecule per two cells through template switching.

Drawing of peripheral blood yielded 7.5 to 10 milliliters from each donor. PCR was performed a second time for 7 to 11 cycles using a sample-barcoded 5' primer and a J-beta primer mix. TCRdb re-called the 5' RACE reads through MiXCR, storing one row per CDR3 protein. The top ten hold over 10% of the sample, which has fewer than 900,000 distinct CDR3 sequences, around 36% seen once. Germline assignment: CDR1 LGHNA and CDR2 YSLEER. The CDR3 runs to 13 residues. V shed 6 bases and J shed 5 bases, with 11 bases lying between them. Study-wide results and caveats: Donor CMV status was unknown, possibly confounding expanded clonotype changes. With unsorted PBMCs, a conclusive comparison of naive versus antigen-experienced cells was not possible.

This clonotype was counted only a few times. Its specificity is unknown. The sequencing sample was made of blood. This chain links TRBV4-3 with TRBJ2-1, with D possibly being TRBD1 (6 bases). This receptor was identified in a man aged 18 to 29 in good health. The DNA for the CDR3 is TGCGCCAGCAGGGACAGCGCGAACAATGAGCAGTTCTTC. Protein sequence: CASRDSANNEQFF.